This T cell receptor beta chain appears in the sequencing data of a study of T-cell memory formation after mild COVID-19 (dated by TCRdb to the early 2020s). Looking at the study overall: TCR sequence clusters from the two donors were found to be largely donor specific. In two donors, T-cell clones that expanded and contracted after mild COVID-19 were followed by sequencing TCRalpha and TCRbeta repertoires longitudinally. The cohort was made up of two young adult volunteers, one female and one male, who were previously healthy. Beyond this particular receptor, the publication reports: Contracting CD4+ clones were located mainly in the CM and EM memory subsets, whereas CD8+ clones were found to be enriched in EMRA. Some responding clones were found in pre-infection memory, which suggests that pre-existing cross-reactive memory T cells took part in the SARS-CoV-2 response. Balanced CD4/CD8 phenotypes were observed for clones contracting from day 15 to 85, whereas a bias towards CD4+ was observed for a second wave of clones expanding from day 15 to 37. SARS-CoV-2 specificity of the second-wave clones peaking on day 37 was not confirmed. Only a couple of mild cases were covered in the study, and larger cohorts including severe cases with pre-infection samples were considered necessary.

TCRdb lists the instrument as Illumina NovaSeq 6000. Using 5'RACE with constant-segment primers, TCRalpha and TCRbeta cDNA libraries were constructed, with sample barcodes and unique molecular identifiers added in the process. RNA was extracted from every sample with Trizol reagent. Libraries were amplified in two PCR steps, with a second sample barcode and Illumina TruSeq adapters added in the second step. Sequencing of libraries was performed on an Illumina NovaSeq with 2 x 150 bp paired-end reads. In the original analysis: The reads were demultiplexed and collapsed into UMI-guided consensus sequences using migec v1.2.7. Using mixcr v2.1.11, UMI consensuses were aligned to TRA and TRB V and J templates and then assembled into clonotypes. A clonotype was counted as expanded or contracted only if both edgeR and NoisET called the change significant, with noise models trained on biological replicates. edgeR calls used a false discovery rate-adjusted p below 0.01 and a log2 fold-change threshold of 1. As an exploratory analysis of dynamics, PCA with hierarchical clustering was applied to max-normalized trajectories of the 1000 most abundant clonotypes. Separately sequenced CD4+ and CD8+ repertoires were used to assign the CD4 or CD8 phenotype of responding clones. TCRdb ran its own pipeline on the public reads, namely fastp trimming at Q25 and MiXCR clone calling, and kept in-frame beta chains. Rows are unified per CDR3 protein, each entry keeping the most common DNA and genes. For this entry, the V and J calls and clone size follow TCRdb and not the study's own pipeline. This sample is represented by 150,000 to 200,000 distinct CDR3 sequences; 25% to 40% of them were singletons. Of the sample, about 12% falls within the top ten clones.

Including the terminal cysteine and phenylalanine, the CDR3 comprises 17 residues. Only CDR3 DNA is held: 51 bases, read in frame from base 1. Trimming leaves V shorter by 4 bases and J shorter by 2 bases, with the junction holding 10 bases beyond the gene matches. Ficoll-Paque density gradient centrifugation was the method used to isolate PBMCs. As to this clonotype: Its recognized antigen is unknown. Per-base qualities were not stored, and no clone one base away is much larger.

Sequencing was performed on PBMCs or a T cell subset sorted from them (not recorded which). The chain links TRBV12-3 or TRBV12-4 with TRBJ2-2, with 7 junctional bases fitting TRBD2. The receptor was derived from an adult woman who had mild COVID-19 (a few samples of this study predate the infection). The sample titles of this study are shuffled in the database, so cell type and time point are left out; the donor was told from shared clones. Read as DNA, the sequence is TGTGCCAGCAGTTGGGCCCCTAGCGGTAAAAACACCGGGGAGCTGTTTTTT. The translation is CASSWAPSGKNTGELFF.